This is a list of T cell receptor beta chains from one sample in a study of T cell responses to AZD1222 COVID-19 vaccine. Libraries were prepared by immunoSEQ multiplex PCR; TCRdb keeps only in-frame clonotypes and omits some of them. The data hold just under 55,000 clones, with 89% observed a single time. The material sequenced was peripheral blood, taken on day 0 of AZD1222 vaccination. Receptors were obtained from an adult in good health. Each CDR3 is given with its conserved first and last residue. D genes are given only for firm matches. Clone size, where shown, is once, few, many, or a class for clones that have expanded.

TRBD2 TRBJ2-2 17 TRBV4-2 . CASCWGAGGPDTGELFF TGTGCCAGCTGCTGGGGGGCGGGAGGGCCCGACACCGGGGAGCTGTTTTTT
. TRBJ1-1 14 TRBV10-3 few CAHPGGGGGTEAFF TGTGCCCACCCCGGAGGAGGGGGTGGCACTGAAGCTTTCTTT
. TRBJ2-3 17 TRBV7-9 . CASSLDEFSGSADTQYF TGTGCCAGCAGCTTAGACGAATTCTCCGGGAGCGCAGATACGCAGTATTTT
. TRBJ1-2 16 TRBV6-1 . CASSEAQARPNYGYTF TGTGCCAGCAGTGAAGCGCAAGCCAGACCTAACTATGGCTACACCTTC
TRBD2 TRBJ2-5 15 TRBV28 . CASSSSGAYQETQYF TGTGCCAGCAGTTCTAGCGGGGCGTACCAAGAGACCCAGTACTTC
TRBD2 TRBJ2-1 15 TRBV29-1 . CSGVGTSGHFNEQFF TGCAGCGGCGTCGGGACTAGCGGGCACTTCAATGAGCAGTTCTTC
TRBD1 TRBJ2-7 14 TRBV3-1/TRBV3-2 . CASSRTGTGYEQYF TGTGCCAGCAGCAGAACCGGGACAGGGTATGAGCAGTACTTC
. TRBJ1-5 12 TRBV28 . CATGQGYQPQHF TGTGCCACCGGGCAGGGATATCAGCCCCAGCATTTT
. TRBJ1-1 14 TRBV2 . CASQRGAVNTEAFF TGTGCCTCCCAACGAGGGGCGGTGAACACTGAAGCTTTCTTT
. TRBJ1-4 14 TRBV5-4 . CASSLVGGGEKLFF TGTGCCAGCAGCTTGGTCGGGGGCGGTGAAAAACTGTTTTTT
. TRBJ1-5 13 TRBV30 . CAWSVQGNQPQHF TGTGCCTGGAGTGTCCAGGGCAATCAGCCCCAGCATTTT
TRBD1 TRBJ1-1 16 TRBV27 . CASSHLLGGRNTEAFF TGTGCCAGCAGTCACCTCCTAGGGGGCCGGAACACTGAAGCTTTCTTT
. TRBJ2-7 16 TRBV1 few CTSSQDPAGVRYEQYF TGCACCAGCAGCCAAGATCCGGCGGGAGTCCGCTACGAGCAGTACTTC
. TRBJ1-1 13 TRBV18 . CASSVDMNTEAFF TGTGCCAGCTCTGTAGACATGAACACTGAAGCTTTCTTT
. TRBJ2-7 16 TRBV18 . CASSRGGTGASYEQYF TGTGCCAGCTCTCGGGGGGGGACAGGAGCATCCTACGAGCAGTACTTC
. TRBJ2-3 12 TRBV5-1 . CASSLVTDTQYF TGCGCCAGCAGCTTGGTCACAGATACGCAGTATTTT